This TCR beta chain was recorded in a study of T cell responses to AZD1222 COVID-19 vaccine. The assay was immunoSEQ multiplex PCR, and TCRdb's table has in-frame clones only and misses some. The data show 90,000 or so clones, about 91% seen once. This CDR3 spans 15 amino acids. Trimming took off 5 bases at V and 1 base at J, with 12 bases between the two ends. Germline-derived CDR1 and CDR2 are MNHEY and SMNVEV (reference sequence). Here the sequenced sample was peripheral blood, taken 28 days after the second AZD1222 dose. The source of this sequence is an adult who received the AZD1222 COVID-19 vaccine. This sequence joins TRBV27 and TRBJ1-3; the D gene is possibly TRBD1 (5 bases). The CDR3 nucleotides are TGTGCCAGCAGTCGCCAGGGCATATCTGGAAACACCATATATTTT. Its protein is CASSRQGISGNTIYF.